These 5 T cell receptor beta chains share one sample of origin, sequenced in a study of OX40 agonist ivuxolimab in advanced cancers. Clones were sequenced by immunoSEQ multiplex PCR, and TCRdb holds only the in-frame ones, with some missing. The sample records 60,000 to 75,000 clones, roughly 80% being singletons. The source material was CD4+ or CD8+ T cells sorted from blood, sampled in a trial of the OX40 agonist ivuxolimab. The receptors here all came from an adult with an advanced solid tumor such as melanoma, head and neck, liver or kidney cancer.

Only one count was recorded for this clone. V is TRBV18 and J is TRBJ2-3, with 7 nucleotides matching TRBD1. The length of the CDR3 is 15 residues. J gave up 2 bases and V 6 bases, and 8 bases lay outside the gene matches. Germline CDR1 reads KGHSH; CDR2 reads LQKENI. CDR3 coding DNA: TGTGCCAGCTCGCTCCGACAGGGTTCCACAGATACGCAGTATTTT. It translates to CASSLRQGSTDTQYF. The complete variable domain, with remaining parts taken from reference TRBV18 and TRBJ2-3, reads NAGVMQNPRHLVRRRGQEARLRCSPMKGHSHVYWYRQLPEEGLKFMVYLQKENIIDESGMPKERFSAEFPKEGPSILRIQQVVRGDSAAYFCASSLRQGSTDTQYFGPGTRLTVL.

The genes are TRBV19 and TRBJ2-3, with D unclear. CDR1 LNHDA and CDR2 SQIVND come from the germline V gene (reference sequence). The CDR3 runs 14 residues. The germline V and J ends were trimmed by 5 bases and 1 base, with 10 bases remaining between them. CDR3 in DNA: TGTGCCAGTAGTTGGACCACAGGCACAGATACGCAGTATTTT. It codes for CASSWTTGTDTQYF.

This clone was seen only once. V and J are TRBV18 and TRBJ2-1; 11 bases fit TRBD2. The length of the CDR3 is 18 residues. Germline CDR1 is KGHSH and CDR2 is LQKENI. Germline trimming cut 6 bases from V and 3 bases from J; bases unmatched to any gene: 13. The DNA of the CDR3 is TGTGCCAGCTCTGTAAAGGGAGTAGCGGGGGGGCTCTACAATGAGCAGTTCTTC. This encodes CASSVKGVAGGLYNEQFF.

The chain carries TRBV7-9 and TRBJ2-7; 9 nucleotides match TRBD1. In germline, CDR1 is SEHNR, CDR2 FQNEAQ (reference sequence). The CDR3 spans 14 residues. V lost 6 bases, J lost 3 bases, and 6 bases stayed unmatched. Here the CDR3 DNA reads TGTGCCAGCAGTTCGACAGGGGGTTTCTACGAGCAGTACTTC. Amino acid sequence: CASSSTGGFYEQYF.

In this sample, this clone turned up once. The chain carries TRBV5-1 and TRBJ2-5; 9 bases match TRBD2. CDR3 length equals 16 residues. Per the germline V gene, CDR1 is SGHRS and CDR2 is YFSETQ. Trimming took 1 base from V and 4 from J; bases not matched to a gene: 8. The CDR3 loop is CASSLTAGGQGETQYF. The CDR3 DNA follows: TGCGCCAGCAGCTTGACCGCGGGGGGGCAGGGAGAGACCCAGTACTTC.